A few counts support the clone carrying this T cell receptor beta chain. Clones were read by immunoSEQ multiplex PCR, and TCRdb kept only the in-frame ones, dropping some. This table holds about 340,000 clones, about 70% found once. This CDR3 comprises 14 residues. V lost 5 bases to trimming and J lost 0 bases, with 11 bases between them. The germline CDR1 and CDR2 sequences are LNHDA and SQIVND (reference sequence). The source of the sample is a study of shared clonotypes between healthy human individuals. The clonotype comes from a man aged 25-40 years in good health. The chain joins TRBV19 to TRBJ2-7; D is undetermined. Sequencing input: memory CD4+ T cells sorted from blood. As for subset: CD45RA-negative fraction. CDR3 nucleotides: TGTGCCAGTAGTCAACGCGTTAGCTCCTACGAGCAGTACTTC. Protein sequence: CASSQRVSSYEQYF.